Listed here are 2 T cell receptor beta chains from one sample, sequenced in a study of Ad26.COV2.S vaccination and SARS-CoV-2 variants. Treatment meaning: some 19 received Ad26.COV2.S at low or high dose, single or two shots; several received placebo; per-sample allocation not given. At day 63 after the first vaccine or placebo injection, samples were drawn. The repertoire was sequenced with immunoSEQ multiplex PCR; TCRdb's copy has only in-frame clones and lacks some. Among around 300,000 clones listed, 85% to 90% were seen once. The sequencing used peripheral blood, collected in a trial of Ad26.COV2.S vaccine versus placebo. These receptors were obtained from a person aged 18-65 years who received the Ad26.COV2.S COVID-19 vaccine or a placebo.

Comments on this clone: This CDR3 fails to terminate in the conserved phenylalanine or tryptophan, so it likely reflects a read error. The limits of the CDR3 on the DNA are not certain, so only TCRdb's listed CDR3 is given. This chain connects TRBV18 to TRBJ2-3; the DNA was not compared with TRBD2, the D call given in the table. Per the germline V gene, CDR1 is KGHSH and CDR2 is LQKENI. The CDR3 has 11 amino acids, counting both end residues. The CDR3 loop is CASLNLSGGGL.

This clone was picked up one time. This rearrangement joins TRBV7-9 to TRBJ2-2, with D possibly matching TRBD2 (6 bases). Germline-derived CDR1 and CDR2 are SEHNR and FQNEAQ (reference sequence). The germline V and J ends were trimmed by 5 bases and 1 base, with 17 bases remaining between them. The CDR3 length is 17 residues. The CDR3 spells CASSPGGEWGNTGELFF. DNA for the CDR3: TGTGCCAGCAGCCCTGGAGGGGAATGGGGGAACACCGGGGAGCTGTTTTTT.